This T cell receptor (beta chain) was identified in a study of preoperative IRX-2 immunotherapy in early breast cancer. CDR1 is MNHGY and CDR2 is SAAAGT in the germline V gene. Trimming shortened V by 2 bases and J by 7 bases, and 15 bases separated the two germline ends. The CDR3 sequence is 15 residues long. Here immunoSEQ multiplex PCR was the method, and the copy in TCRdb shows in-frame clones only, minus some. This sample has around 24,000 clones, with around 75% found just once. Regarding treatment: preoperative locoregional IRX-2 cytokine immunotherapy. The chain couples TRBV6-8 to TRBJ1-5, with D perhaps matching TRBD1 (5 bases). Sequencing used lymph node tissue, obtained after IRX-2 immunotherapy. The clonotype comes from a human donor with breast cancer. DNA for the CDR3: TGTGCCAGCAGTTACACACAAACGTCAGGGCAGCCCCAGCATTTT. Its protein is CASSYTQTSGQPQHF.